This T cell receptor (beta chain) was recorded in a study of tumor-infiltrating lymphocytes in primary liver carcinoma. Overall study context: Patients had primary liver carcinoma treated by surgical resection.

TCR beta cDNA was prepared out of roughly 520 ng total RNA by means of a constant-region primer. Employing slightly modified ARM-PCR, three nested multiplex PCR rounds were run, and these gave rise to the TCR beta libraries. Amplification in the first two PCR rounds was performed using TRBV1-TRBV30 forward primers and a C-beta reverse primer for 10 cycles each. TCRdb re-derived calls from the multiplex PCR reads in MiXCR, one entry per CDR3 protein. The table has a few hundred thousand distinct CDR3 sequences, approximately 58% seen once. Blood RNA came from unsorted whole blood; germline DNA was also extracted. Trimming took off 5 bases at V and 5 bases at J, with 14 bases between the two ends. Germline lookup yields CDR1 SGHAT and CDR2 FQNNGV. This CDR3 region has 14 residues.

The sample taken for sequencing was peripheral blood. This rearrangement joins TRBV11-2 to TRBJ2-3, with D unresolved. The source is a woman in her twenties or thirties with primary liver carcinoma and hepatitis B virus infection. CDR3 coding DNA: TGTGCCAGCAGCCCGCAAACTCACATAGATACGCAGTATTTT. As protein: CASSPQTHIDTQYF.